Each of the 29 T cell receptor beta chains below was sequenced from the same sample in a study of Ad26.COV2.S vaccination and SARS-CoV-2 variants (dated by TCRdb to the early 2020s). Receptors were amplified or captured by the immunoSEQ multiplex PCR assay. TCRdb mirrors the immuneACCESS table, restricted to in-frame sequences. Some clones are absent from its copies; in checked studies, under half trace to an unresolved V gene, and the reason for the others is unknown. The sample table records 330,000 or so clones; roughly nine tenths of these occur just once. 5.5% of the sample is held by the ten biggest clonotypes. Taken with the paper, the label for treatment or condition translates to: 19 received Ad26.COV2.S at low or high dose, single or two shots; roughly five received placebo; per-sample allocation not given. For vaccine and placebo recipients, repertoires were sequenced using samples collected on day 63 after the first injection.

The sample in question was peripheral blood, obtained in a trial of Ad26.COV2.S vaccine versus placebo. These receptors were taken from a person between 18 and 65 years old who received the Ad26.COV2.S COVID-19 vaccine or a placebo.

V and J are TRBV3-1 (or the pseudogene TRBV3-2) and TRBJ1-2, with TRBD1 matching over 8 bases. This CDR3 region has 13 residues. V dropped 2 bases and J dropped 10; count of bases not matched to a gene: 6. Per germline, CDR1 LGHDT and CDR2 YNNKEL (reference sequence). CDR3: CASSQPGQEIYTF. CDR3 coding DNA: TGTGCCAGCAGCCAACCGGGACAGGAAATCTACACCTTC.

The chain's CDR3 is CASSQGVPLAKNIQYF. As DNA, the CDR3 is TGCGCCAGCAGCCAAGGAGTTCCGTTAGCCAAAAACATTCAGTACTTC. The chain uses TRBV4-1 and TRBJ2-4; the D is unclear. The CDR3 is made up of 16 amino acids. V was trimmed by 1 base and J by 0 bases, leaving 10 bases between them. In germline, CDR1 is MGHRA, CDR2 YSYEKL.

This chain joins TRBV27 and TRBJ2-5; D possibly corresponds to TRBD2 (5 bases). The CDR3 is 13 residues long. V lost 5 bases, J lost 5 bases, and 12 bases lay in between. The germline V gene has CDR1 MNHEY and CDR2 SMNVEV (reference sequence). Written as DNA, the CDR3 is TGTGCCAGCAGTGGAGGAAGGTTTGAGACCCAGTACTTC. This sequence encodes CASSGGRFETQYF.

This chain links TRBV4-3 with TRBJ1-5; a possible D gene is TRBD1 (6 bases). Germline V gene data show CDR1 as LGHNA and CDR2 as YSLEER. This CDR3 contains 17 residues. Trimming took off 2 bases at V and 1 base at J, with 15 bases between the two ends. The CDR3 sequence is CASSQIGGARSNQPQHF. CDR3 nucleotides: TGCGCCAGCAGCCAAATAGGGGGGGCTAGGAGCAATCAGCCCCAGCATTTT.

The rearrangement joins TRBV29-1 to TRBJ1-2; possibly TRBD1 for D (5 bases). The V gene lost 3 bases and the J gene lost 4 bases, with 12 bases spanning the gap. CDR3 length: 13 residues. CDR1 is SQVTM and CDR2 is ANQGSEA in the germline V gene. CDR3 nucleotides: TGCAGCGTTGATTTCCAGGGACGCTATGGCTACACCTTC. It translates to CSVDFQGRYGYTF.

The rearrangement links TRBV25-1 to TRBJ2-7, with 7 bases identical to TRBD2. V lost 3 bases to trimming and J lost 4 bases; unmatched junction nucleotides: 3. CDR3 length: 13 residues. Germline V lookup: CDR1 MGHDK, CDR2 SYGVNS. The CDR3 sequence is CASSDAGVYEQYF. The CDR3 bases are TGTGCCAGCAGTGATGCGGGAGTTTACGAGCAGTACTTC.

V gene TRBV7-6 combines with J gene TRBJ2-5; possibly TRBD2 for D (5 bases). From germline, CDR1 is SGHVS and CDR2 FNYEAQ. This CDR3 comprises 13 residues. V was cut by 7 bases and J by 4 bases, with 13 bases left in between. CDR3 DNA: TGTGCCAGCACCCCCTTTCGGGGAGAGACCCAGTACTTC. It yields the protein CASTPFRGETQYF. The variable domain in full, completed from reference TRBV7-6 and TRBJ2-5, reads GAGVSQSPRYKVTKRGQDVALRCDPISGHVSLYWYRQALGQGPEFLTYFNYEAQQDKSGLPNDRFSAERPEGSISTLTIQRTEQRDSAMYRCASTPFRGETQYFGPGTRLLVL.

This sequence joins TRBV3-1 (or the pseudogene TRBV3-2) and TRBJ2-3; D not resolved. Germline V CDR1 and CDR2: LGHDT, YNNKEL (reference sequence). The V gene lost 1 base and the J gene lost 1 base, with 9 bases spanning the gap. There are 15 residues in the CDR3. The CDR3 here is CASSQGYSRTDTQYF. CDR3 coding DNA: TGTGCCAGCAGCCAAGGCTACAGCCGCACAGATACGCAGTATTTT.

About this clone itself: The sample holds other DNA sequences that translate to the same CDR3. The chain couples TRBV29-1 to TRBJ1-1; D ambiguous. Per the germline V gene, CDR1 is SQVTM and CDR2 is ANQGSEA. The CDR3 runs to 13 residues. V was shortened by 4 bases and J by 0 bases, with 9 bases between the two germline ends. The CDR3 region is CSVAGRLNTEAFF. CDR3 nucleotide sequence: TGCAGCGTTGCTGGCAGACTGAACACTGAAGCTTTCTTT.

The genes are TRBV7-9 and TRBJ2-2; the D is unclear. The CDR3 spans 13 residues. Germline lookup yields CDR1 SEHNR and CDR2 FQNEAQ (reference sequence). Trimming took off 4 bases at V and 4 bases at J, with 7 bases between the two ends. CDR3 sequence reads: CASSSGLTGELFF. DNA of the CDR3: TGTGCCAGCAGCTCGGGCCTCACCGGGGAGCTGTTTTTT.

Regarding this clone: The same CDR3 is also encoded by other DNA sequences in this sample. The chain uses TRBV7-2 and TRBJ1-1; D is uncertain. CDR3 length equals 13 residues. V lost 0 bases, J lost 1 base, and 3 bases lay in between. Per germline, CDR1 SGHTA and CDR2 FQGNSA. The chain's CDR3 is CASSLAGNTEAFF. The CDR3 DNA reads TGTGCCAGCAGCTTAGCCGGGAACACTGAAGCTTTCTTT.

The chain has TRBV27 and TRBJ2-1, with D tentatively TRBD2 (5 bases). V was clipped by 4 bases and J by 7 bases, with 11 bases between them. The CDR3 length is 13 residues. CDR1 and CDR2 (germline): MNHEY, SMNVEV (reference sequence). This CDR3 reads CASSYLTGNEQFF. DNA of the CDR3: TGTGCCAGCAGTTATCTAACGGGGAATGAGCAGTTCTTC.

Note on this clone: Other DNA sequences in this sample translate to the same CDR3. V gene TRBV29-1 combines with J gene TRBJ1-5; possibly TRBD1 for D (6 bases). V gave up 4 bases and J gave up 2 bases, with 9 bases separating them. Per the germline V gene, CDR1 is SQVTM and CDR2 is ANQGSEA. CDR3 length equals 13 residues. The CDR3 here is CSVGAGGNQPQHF. As DNA, the CDR3 is TGCAGCGTTGGGGCAGGGGGCAATCAGCCCCAGCATTTT.

This sequence joins TRBV6-5 and TRBJ1-6; TRBD1 might be the D (5 bases). The ends were cut back, 4 bases at V and 7 bases at J, with 14 bases in the middle. The CDR3 loop spans 15 amino acids. Germline-derived CDR1 and CDR2 are MNHEY and SVGAGI. CDR3 residues: CASSLGAAWNSPLHF. The CDR3 coding sequence is TGTGCCAGCAGTTTAGGGGCCGCCTGGAATTCACCCCTCCACTTT.

The chain couples TRBV19 to TRBJ2-3, with TRBD2 matching over 8 bases. CDR1 and CDR2 from the germline V gene are LNHDA and SQIVND (reference sequence). The CDR3 is made up of 15 amino acids. V trimming: 9 bases; J trimming: 2 bases; junction bases outside the gene matches: 10. The CDR3 bases are TGTGCCAGCGTTAGCGGGGAAACCTCCACAGATACGCAGTATTTT. Translation: CASVSGETSTDTQYF.

The chain joins TRBV11-2 to TRBJ1-6, with 7 bases aligning to TRBD1. This CDR3 spans 18 amino acids. Germline trimming cut 1 base from V and 9 bases from J; bases unmatched to any gene: 15. CDR1 SGHAT and CDR2 FQNNGV come from the germline V gene. Written as DNA, the CDR3 is TGTGCCAGCAGCTTAGTTCGGACAGGTCTCTACGTAGTTTCACCCCTCCACTTT. As protein: CASSLVRTGLYVVSPLHF. Based on the CDR3 plus reference TRBV11-2 and TRBJ1-6, the full variable domain is EAGVAQSPRYKIIEKRQSVAFWCNPISGHATLYWYQQILGQGPKLLIQFQNNGVVDDSQLPKDRFSAERLKGVDSTLKIQPAKLEDSAVYLCASSLVRTGLYVVSPLHFGNGTRLTVT.

The V call is TRBV6-2 or TRBV6-3, the J call TRBJ1-1; D is possibly TRBD1 (6 bases). The germline gives CDR1 MNHEY, CDR2 SVGEGT. Trimming shortened V by 0 bases and J by 5 bases, and 16 bases separated the two germline ends. This CDR3 region has 16 residues. CDR3 in amino acids: CASSYSKYRETTEAFF. The DNA of the CDR3 is TGTGCCAGCAGTTACTCGAAGTACAGGGAGACGACTGAAGCTTTCTTT.

The V gene is TRBV4-3, the J gene TRBJ1-1; no clear D gene. V lost 4 bases to trimming and J lost 1 base, with 13 bases between them. Germline CDR1 and CDR2: LGHNA and YSLEER. The CDR3 totals 15 residues. The CDR3 DNA sequence: TGCGCCAGCAGCCCCTTAGGTTCGGCGAACACTGAAGCTTTCTTT. Residues: CASSPLGSANTEAFF.

This chain uses TRBV12-3 or TRBV12-4 with TRBJ1-6, with a weak D call TRBD1 (5 bases). The ends were cut back, 5 bases at V and 10 bases at J, with 12 bases in the middle. The CDR3 contains 13 residues. CDR3 sequence: CASSRDRGSPLHF. CDR3 in DNA: TGTGCCAGCAGTAGGGACCGGGGGTCACCCCTCCACTTT.

This chain links TRBV9 with TRBJ1-3; D is possibly TRBD1 (6 bases). The CDR3 consists of 15 residues. The germline V gene encodes CDR1 SGDLS and CDR2 YYNGEE. The V end was cut by 3 bases, the J end by 4 bases, with 14 bases between. The CDR3 protein is CASSAIQGSGNTIYF. CDR3 coding DNA: TGTGCCAGCAGCGCCATACAGGGATCGGGAAACACCATATATTTT.

The rearrangement links TRBV29-1 to TRBJ1-2; 8 bases map to TRBD1. The CDR3 sequence is 15 residues long. CDR1 is SQVTM, CDR2 ANQGSEA, per germline. V lost 0 bases, J lost 4 bases, and 7 bases stayed unmatched. The CDR3 here is CSVEDLTGASYGYTF. CDR3 coding DNA: TGCAGCGTTGAAGATCTGACAGGGGCGAGCTATGGCTACACCTTC.

In this sample, this clone turned up once. The chain has TRBV19 and TRBJ1-2; D is perhaps TRBD1 (5 bases). The CDR3 is 17 amino acids. Trimming cost V 8 bases and J 0 bases, with 22 bases left between them. The germline V gene has CDR1 LNHDA and CDR2 SQIVND (reference sequence). For the CDR3, the DNA is TGTGCCAGTCAACAACTGGGGGAGTCAGCCGCTAACTATGGCTACACCTTC. It yields the protein CASQQLGESAANYGYTF.

The chain is built from TRBV13 and TRBJ2-3; TRBD2 matches at 12 bases. Trimming cost V 5 bases and J 0 bases; bases outside gene matches: 6. Germline CDR1 PRHDT, CDR2 FYEKMQ (reference sequence). This CDR3 region has 17 residues. CDR3 nucleotides: TGTGCCAGCAGCCGGACTAGCGGGACCCCTAGCACAGATACGCAGTATTTT. Translating gives CASSRTSGTPSTDTQYF.

This sequence joins TRBV29-1 and TRBJ2-1; D is uncertain. The CDR3 sequence is 14 residues long. Trimming pared 7 bases from V and 4 bases from J, leaving 17 bases between. Germline lookup yields CDR1 SQVTM and CDR2 ANQGSEA. CDR3 amino acids: CSGVLARGYNEQFF. The CDR3, as DNA: TGCAGCGGGGTTTTGGCCCGAGGTTACAATGAGCAGTTCTTC.

The chain carries TRBV4-1 and TRBJ1-1, with D possibly being TRBD1 (5 bases). The CDR3 contains 16 residues. V was shortened by 0 bases and J by 1 base, with 12 bases between the two germline ends. From germline, CDR1 is MGHRA and CDR2 YSYEKL. The CDR3 loop reads CASSQEEGLPNTEAFF. CDR3 DNA: TGCGCCAGCAGCCAAGAAGAGGGGCTACCGAACACTGAAGCTTTCTTT.

This clone was seen just once. V usage is TRBV24-1 and J usage is TRBJ1-5; D may be TRBD1 (5 bases). Trimming removed 12 bases at V and 7 bases at J, with 15 bases between. The CDR3 runs to 12 residues. CDR1 and CDR2 (germline): KGHDR, SFDVKD. This CDR3 is CASSQGDQPQHF. In DNA, the CDR3 is TGTGCCTCCTCGCAGGGTGACCAGCCCCAGCATTTT.

This chain joins TRBV29-1 and TRBJ1-2; 9 bases are a match to TRBD1. CDR1 SQVTM and CDR2 ANQGSEA come from the germline V gene. CDR3 length: 12 residues. The trim removed 5 bases at V and 5 bases at J, leaving 3 bases unmatched. CDR3: CSVSGQGYGYTF. The CDR3 DNA sequence: TGCAGCGTTTCAGGACAGGGGTATGGCTACACCTTC.

The chain uses TRBV5-4 and TRBJ2-7; 7 nucleotides match TRBD1. The CDR3 spans 15 residues. Per germline, CDR1 SGHNT and CDR2 YYREEE (reference sequence). V shed 2 bases and J 0 bases; nucleotides not matched to a gene: 5. CDR3 residues: CASSFGWDSSYEQYF. CDR3 nucleotides: TGTGCCAGCAGCTTTGGATGGGACAGCTCCTACGAGCAGTACTTC.

A remark on this clone: The sample has other DNA sequences that encode this CDR3 too. V usage is TRBV6-5 and J usage is TRBJ1-1; maybe TRBD1 (5 bases). The germline V gene has CDR1 MNHEY and CDR2 SVGAGI. V lost 4 bases and J lost 1, with 7 bases in between. There are 13 residues in the CDR3. For the CDR3, the DNA is TGTGCCAGCAGTTCGCAGGGGAACACTGAAGCTTTCTTT. Translation gives CASSSQGNTEAFF.